A single T cell receptor (beta chain) is shown here with its context. The antigen remains undetermined. It was with 60 Vbeta and 13 Jbeta primers that the PCR ran. The data were produced by immunoSEQ multiplex PCR, yet TCRdb's version contains in-frame clones alone and is incomplete. The table shows under 200,000 clones, with roughly 80% occurring only once. V gave up 5 bases and J gave up 0 bases; unmatched junction bases: 10. Germline V lookup: CDR1 SGHNT, CDR2 YYREEE (reference sequence). The CDR3 has 16 amino acids. The source of the sample is a study of cytomegalovirus exposure and HLA in healthy donors. Points from the study as a whole: HLA allele associations emerged for roughly 17,000 TCR beta sequences in a later analysis, at 0.05 false discovery rate. Relative to equally common others, HLA-associated TCR beta chains showed greater clonal expansion in a later analysis.

Material: PBMCs. V usage is TRBV5-4 and J usage is TRBJ1-1, with 7 bases identical to TRBD1. The source is a human donor in good health. The CDR3 sequence: CASSWGQTKMNTEAFF. CDR3 nucleotides: TGTGCCAGCAGTTGGGGACAGACTAAGATGAACACTGAAGCTTTCTTT.